These 9 T cell receptor beta chains came from one sample sequenced in a study of T cells after yellow fever vaccination. TCRdb independently ran MiXCR on the 5' RACE reads; one entry per CDR3 protein. The sample yields 340,000 or so distinct CDR3 sequences, around 13% seen once. Sequencing used CD4+ T cells sorted from PBMCs, obtained 15 days after the yellow fever booster vaccination. Source of these receptors: a man younger than 35 who received the YFV17D yellow fever vaccine.

This clonotype occurred once. The rearrangement uses TRBV4-2 and TRBJ2-5; 8 nucleotides align to TRBD2. V trimming: 4 bases; J trimming: 5 bases; junction bases outside the gene matches: 15. CDR1 and CDR2 (germline): LGHNA, YNFKEQ. The CDR3 spans 17 residues. DNA for the CDR3: TGTGCCAGCAGCCCGGGGTCGGCGGGGGGTACGGGGGAGACCCAGTACTTC. Its translation is CASSPGSAGGTGETQYF.

This clonotype appeared a few times. This chain uses TRBV18 with TRBJ1-1, with D unresolved. Germline CDR1 KGHSH, CDR2 LQKENI. The CDR3 has 13 residues. The V and J ends lost 6 bases and 3 bases respectively, with 11 bases between them. The CDR3 nucleotides read TGTGCCAGCTCGCAAAACACGGACACTGAAGCTTTCTTT. Translating gives CASSQNTDTEAFF.

The chain combines TRBV20-1 with TRBJ1-5; D might be TRBD1 (5 bases). This CDR3 is built from 13 residues. Trimming removed 7 bases at V and 6 bases at J, with 16 bases between. CDR1 and CDR2 (germline): DFQATT, SNEGSKA (reference sequence). This CDR3 is CSVGALLGQPQHF. CDR3 coding DNA: TGCAGTGTTGGGGCCCTACTGGGTCAGCCCCAGCATTTT.

This clonotype has only a few counts. The rearrangement links TRBV6-1 to TRBJ2-5; D gene unclear. The CDR3 covers 14 residues. V was cut by 4 bases and J by 5 bases, with 14 bases left in between. The germline CDR1 and CDR2 sequences are MNHNS and SASEGT. CDR3 sequence reads: CASSAPRSPETQYF. For the CDR3, the DNA is TGTGCCAGCAGTGCCCCCAGGAGTCCGGAGACCCAGTACTTC.

This clonotype occurred a few times. This chain links TRBV7-6 with TRBJ1-1; TRBD1 is a possible D gene (5 bases). V lost 4 bases to trimming and J lost 0 bases, with 9 bases between them. Germline V gene lookup returns CDR1 SGHVS and CDR2 FNYEAQ. The length of the CDR3 is 14 residues. In nucleotides, the CDR3 is TGTGCCAGCAGCTCCATCAGGGTGAACACTGAAGCTTTCTTT. It is translated as CASSSIRVNTEAFF.

In its sample, this clonotype was seen once. The V gene is TRBV5-1, the J gene TRBJ1-2; 8 bases are a match to TRBD1. Germline V gene sequence: CDR1 SGHRS, CDR2 YFSETQ. The CDR3 is 13 residues long. With 4 bases clipped from V and 8 bases from J, the junction kept 7 bases outside the gene matches. The CDR3 is CASSRQGTEGYTF. The DNA of the CDR3 is TGCGCCAGCAGCCGACAGGGGACGGAGGGCTACACCTTC.

The chain employs TRBV6-6 and TRBJ2-3; no definite D call. The CDR3 sequence is 14 residues long. Per the germline V gene, CDR1 is MNHNY and CDR2 is SVGAGI (reference sequence). V dropped 10 bases and J dropped 1 base, with 15 bases sitting between them. CDR3 amino acids: CATVRDGGTDTQYF. In DNA form, the CDR3 reads TGTGCCACCGTCCGCGACGGTGGCACAGATACGCAGTATTTT.

Many counts were recorded for this clonotype. The genes are TRBV28 and TRBJ1-6; D is ambiguous. CDR3 size: 17 residues. Germline V gives CDR1 MDHEN, CDR2 SYDVKM. V lost 4 bases and J lost 7, with 20 bases in between. The CDR3 protein is CASSSPGEDVGNSPLHF. The CDR3, as DNA: TGTGCCAGCAGTTCCCCCGGCGAGGATGTAGGGAATTCACCCCTCCACTTT.

This chain links TRBV18 with TRBJ1-2, with 7 bases identical to TRBD1. Germline trimming cut 3 bases from V and 8 bases from J; bases unmatched to any gene: 9. This CDR3 is built from 14 residues. Germline V gene lookup returns CDR1 KGHSH and CDR2 LQKENI. CDR3 residues: CASSPTTGVEGYTF. CDR3 in DNA: TGTGCCAGCTCACCGACAACAGGGGTCGAGGGCTACACCTTC.